The 15 T cell receptor beta chains listed next were all sequenced from one sample in a study of T cell repertoires in cytomegalovirus infection. From the reads, TCRdb called clonotypes with MiXCR, one entry per CDR3 protein. The data show around 450,000 distinct CDR3 sequences, 25% to 40% seen once. Input material: PBMCs. The receptors come from a human donor in good health (CMV status not recorded). Some clones in this sample may be carry-over from other donors' samples.

The CDR3 reads CASSLYFGETQYF. The CDR3 bases are TGTGCCAGCAGCTTATACTTTGGGGAGACCCAGTACTTC. This rearrangement joins TRBV7-2 to TRBJ2-5; D unclear. Germline-derived CDR1 and CDR2 are SGHTA and FQGNSA. V shed 2 bases and J shed 5 bases, with 9 bases lying between them. The CDR3 extends over 13 amino acids.

At least ten counts were recorded for this clonotype. The chain links TRBV11-2 to TRBJ1-3; D ambiguous. Trimming stripped 5 bases from V and 0 bases from J, with 14 bases between. Germline assignment: CDR1 SGHAT and CDR2 FQNNGV. The CDR3 has 16 amino acids. The CDR3 DNA is TGTGCCAGCAGCATAGGACGTACGACCTCTGGAAACACCATATATTTT. Its protein product is CASSIGRTTSGNTIYF.

This clonotype was observed many times. The J gene is TRBJ1-1, the V gene TRBV6-5; possible D gene TRBD1, 6 bases. V lost 2 bases, J lost 0 bases, and 10 bases lay in between. Germline CDR1 MNHEY, CDR2 SVGAGI. This CDR3 has 15 residues. The CDR3 loop is CASSYGQNLNTEAFF. In DNA, the CDR3 is TGTGCCAGCAGTTACGGACAGAATCTGAACACTGAAGCTTTCTTT.

Only a few counts were recorded for this clonotype. CDR3 coding DNA: TGCGCCAGCAGCCAAGGGGCAGGAACGAACACTGAAGCTTTCTTT. This sequence encodes CASSQGAGTNTEAFF. This chain links TRBV4-1 with TRBJ1-1, with unresolved D. V lost 1 base to trimming and J lost 1 base, with 10 bases between them. The CDR3 totals 15 residues. Germline CDR1 is MGHRA and CDR2 is YSYEKL.

The chain links TRBV27 to TRBJ1-6; tentative D call: TRBD1 (5 bases). The CDR3 spans 15 residues. The germline gives CDR1 MNHEY, CDR2 SMNVEV (reference sequence). Trimming stripped 4 bases from V and 10 bases from J, with 17 bases between. The CDR3 sequence: CASSYGPLRGSPLHF. The CDR3, as DNA: TGTGCCAGCAGTTATGGGCCGCTCCGGGGGTCACCCCTCCACTTT.

This clonotype has a handful of counts. The V call is TRBV6-2 or TRBV6-3, the J call TRBJ2-1; D not resolved. This CDR3 is built from 20 residues. V lost 2 bases to trimming and J lost 1 base, with 24 bases between them. Germline CDR1 is MNHEY and CDR2 is SVGEGT. The CDR3 loop reads CASSYPAVGWQTFSYNEQFF. In nucleotides, the CDR3 is TGTGCCAGCAGTTACCCGGCGGTTGGGTGGCAGACCTTTTCCTACAATGAGCAGTTCTTC.

The chain couples TRBV6-2 or TRBV6-3 to TRBJ2-7; 8 bases match TRBD1. After removal of 4 bases from V and 1 base from J, the junction contained 3 bases not matched to a gene. The CDR3 contains 14 residues. Germline CDR1 MNHEY, CDR2 SVGEGT. The CDR3 protein is CASSFNRGSYEQYF. The CDR3 DNA is TGTGCCAGCAGTTTCAACAGGGGGTCCTACGAGCAGTACTTC.

The chain has TRBV20-1 and TRBJ1-1; D unresolved. The germline V and J ends were trimmed by 0 bases and 1 base, with 9 bases remaining between them. The germline gives CDR1 DFQATT, CDR2 SNEGSKA (reference sequence). The CDR3 totals 14 residues. The CDR3 nucleotides read TGCAGTGCTAGAGAGGGAGGAGGGAACACTGAAGCTTTCTTT. Protein sequence: CSAREGGGNTEAFF.

V is TRBV6-1 and J is TRBJ1-1, with 7 bases lining up with TRBD1. V lost 2 bases and J lost 7; bases outside the gene matches: 7. Germline CDR1 is MNHNS and CDR2 is SASEGT. The CDR3 has 14 residues. CDR3 coding DNA: TGTGCCAGCAGTGAAAGGGGACAGCCGGTTGAAGCTTTCTTT. This encodes CASSERGQPVEAFF.

As to this clonotype: This is likely a read error, given that the CDR3 carries no conserved phenylalanine or tryptophan at its end. V usage is TRBV7-8 and J usage is TRBJ2-5, with TRBD1 matching 9 bases. The J segment lost 0 bases and the V segment lost 5 bases, leaving 10 bases of the junction unmatched. Germline V gene lookup returns CDR1 SGHVS and CDR2 FQNEAQ. This CDR3 comprises 17 residues. The CDR3 DNA sequence: TGTGCCAGCAGCCGACGTCCCGGGACAGGGAACCAAGAGACCCAGTACTCC. The encoded protein is CASSRRPGTGNQETQYS.

This chain links TRBV12-3 or TRBV12-4 with TRBJ2-1; possibly TRBD1 or TRBD2 for D (6 bases each). Trimming removed 3 bases at V and 10 bases at J, with 10 bases between. The CDR3 covers 12 residues. The DNA of the CDR3 is TGTGCCAGCAGTTTTTTGGGGGGCGAGCAGTTCTTC. Its translation: CASSFLGGEQFF.

Concerning this clonotype itself: An end of the junction does not agree with germline; a read error may underlie this. The J gene is TRBJ1-5, the V gene TRBV19, with D maybe TRBD1 (5 bases). Germline loops: CDR1 LNHDA, CDR2 SQIVND (reference sequence). This CDR3 region has 15 residues. CDR3 sequence: CASSRTSGRNHPQHF. The CDR3 DNA reads TGTGCCAGTAGTCGGACAAGTGGACGCAATCATCCCCAGCATTTT.

The chain employs TRBV30 and TRBJ1-6; 9 positions match TRBD1. CDR1 is GTSNPN and CDR2 is SVGIG in the germline V gene (reference sequence). This CDR3 has 14 residues. V was pared by 1 base and J by 9 bases, with 4 bases of the junction left unmatched. The CDR3 spells CAWSGGTGTSPLHF. DNA of the CDR3: TGTGCCTGGAGTGGTGGGACAGGGACTTCACCCCTCCACTTT.

This clonotype has at least ten counts. The rearrangement joins TRBV11-2 to TRBJ2-3; D possibly corresponds to TRBD1 (6 bases). CDR1 SGHAT and CDR2 FQNNGV come from the germline V gene. Trimming cost V 2 bases and J 2 bases, with 14 bases left between them. The CDR3 consists of 16 residues. The CDR3 spells CASSLLGAWDTDTQYF. The CDR3 DNA reads TGTGCCAGCAGCTTATTGGGGGCTTGGGACACAGATACGCAGTATTTT. The full variable domain, with the rest looked up from reference TRBV11-2 and TRBJ2-3, is EAGVAQSPRYKIIEKRQSVAFWCNPISGHATLYWYQQILGQGPKLLIQFQNNGVVDDSQLPKDRFSAERLKGVDSTLKIQPAKLEDSAVYLCASSLLGAWDTDTQYFGPGTRLTVL.

V is TRBV7-6 and J is TRBJ2-2; D gene uncertain. Trimming removed 8 bases from V and 0 bases from J, with 7 bases in between. The CDR3 runs 13 residues. Germline V gives CDR1 SGHVS, CDR2 FNYEAQ. The CDR3 DNA follows: TGTGCCAGCCCCTCGCCGAACACCGGGGAGCTGTTTTTT. Translated, it gives CASPSPNTGELFF.